Listed below are T cell receptor beta chains from one sample, sequenced in a study of radiotherapy plus CTLA-4 blockade in lung cancer. Sequencing was performed with immunoSEQ multiplex PCR; in TCRdb, only in-frame clones are kept and a portion is missing. The sample holds just over 60,000 clones, roughly 77% seen once. The source material was peripheral blood, sampled from a patient treated with radiotherapy plus ipilimumab. Receptors were obtained from a human donor with non-small cell lung cancer who had a complete response to radiotherapy plus ipilimumab. Each CDR3 is given with its conserved first and last residue. A D gene is named only where the DNA matches it firmly. Only some rows state a clone size, as once, few, many or a class for expanded clones.

size,D,V,J,DNA,CDR3
few,-,TRBV11-3,TRBJ1-1,TGTGCCAGCAGAGAGACAGGCCCGAACACTGAAGCTTTCTTT,CASRETGPNTEAFF
medium-sized,-,TRBV19,TRBJ2-7,TGTGCCAGTACTCCTTCGGACGTATCCACCTACGAGCAGTACTTC,CASTPSDVSTYEQYF
-,-,TRBV10-3,TRBJ2-3,TGTGCCATCGCCGGGGCTAGCACAGATACGCAGTATTTT,CAIAGASTDTQYF
-,TRBD2,TRBV10-3,TRBJ2-7,TGTGCCATCAGTGACCCGACTAGCGGGGGGCCCACGGGTACCTACGAGCAGTACTTC,CAISDPTSGGPTGTYEQYF
-,TRBD1,TRBV7-9,TRBJ1-1,TGTGCCAGCAGCTTAGCGTGGGACAGCGTAAAAGCTTTCTTT,CASSLAWDSVKAFF
-,TRBD1,TRBV30,TRBJ1-3,TGTGCCTGGGTGCCGGGACAGGGGGTGTATAAGAGCTCTGGAAACACCATATATTTT,CAWVPGQGVYKSSGNTIYF
once,-,TRBV30,TRBJ1-1,TGTGCCTGGAGTGTGGGGGGACGGGGTCTAACCGAAGCTTTCTTT,CAWSVGGRGLTEAFF
-,-,TRBV5-4,TRBJ1-2,TGTGCCAGCAGCCCCTCGGGCGGAGTCTATGGCTACACCTTC,CASSPSGGVYGYTF
few,TRBD1,TRBV28,TRBJ2-7,TGTGCCAGCAGCATGACCGGGACAGGCTCCTACGAGCAGTACTTC,CASSMTGTGSYEQYF
-,-,TRBV6-1,TRBJ1-2,TGTGCCACTATAGGGCCCCGACAGCCAAACTATGGCTACACCTTC,CATIGPRQPNYGYTF
-,TRBD1,TRBV19,TRBJ1-1,TGTGCCAGTAGTCCCTTCCGGGACAGGGGGCGAGTGAACACTGAAGCTTTCTTT,CASSPFRDRGRVNTEAFF
few,TRBD2,TRBV7-9,TRBJ2-1,TGTGCCAGCAGCCCTCGGACTAGCGGGAGTATCTATGAGCAGTTCTTC,CASSPRTSGSIYEQFF
-,TRBD1,TRBV11-3,TRBJ2-3,TGTGCCAGCAGCTTCGGGACAGGGGTGGCAGATACGCAGTATTTT,CASSFGTGVADTQYF
-,-,TRBV4-3,TRBJ1-2,TGCGCCAGCAGCCAAGATGTCCGACAAGTTAACTATGGCTACACCTTC,CASSQDVRQVNYGYTF
-,-,TRBV4-3,TRBJ1-5,TGCGCCAGCAGCCAAGATGAAAACTCACCCCTGCCCCAGCATTTT,CASSQDENSPLPQHF
few,-,TRBV11-2,TRBJ2-3,TGTGCCAGCAGCTTATATCGGTGGGATACGCAGTATTTT,CASSLYRWDTQYF
-,-,TRBV4-3,TRBJ1-3,TGCGCCAGCAGCCAAGAAAGGGGGAACACCATATATTTT,CASSQERGNTIYF
-,-,TRBV7-2,TRBJ2-7,TGTGCCAGCAGCTTAGAGTATAGGCAGGGGGGACACGAGCAGTACTTC,CASSLEYRQGGHEQYF
-,-,TRBV6-1,TRBJ2-7,TGTGCCAGCAGTGAAAGGGGGGGCTCCCCATCCTACGAGCAGTACTTC,CASSERGGSPSYEQYF
-,TRBD2,TRBV11-2,TRBJ2-1,TGTGCCAGCAGCCCCCTCCTAGCGGTTCTCAATGAGCAGTTCTTC,CASSPLLAVLNEQFF
-,-,TRBV9,TRBJ1-1,TGTGCCAGCAGCGTAAGGTCCCTTGGCACTGAAGCTTTCTTT,CASSVRSLGTEAFF
once,-,TRBV7-9,TRBJ2-5,TGTGCCAGCAGAGGATTTCAAGAGACCCAGTACTTC,CASRGFQETQYF
-,TRBD1,TRBV11-2,TRBJ1-2,TGTGCCAGCAGCCCCGACAGGGACAGGGGCTACACCTTC,CASSPDRDRGYTF
-,TRBD1,TRBV30,TRBJ1-6,TGTGCCTGGAGTGTCGGACAGGGGATTTACTCCTATAATTCACCCCTCCACTTT,CAWSVGQGIYSYNSPLHF
-,TRBD2,TRBV30,TRBJ2-3,TGTGCCTGGAGTATTAGCGGGAGAGGCACAGATACGCAGTATTTT,CAWSISGRGTDTQYF
-,-,TRBV29-1,TRBJ1-2,TGCAGCGTTGAGGAGGGAGGCTATGGCTACACCTTC,CSVEEGGYGYTF
-,-,TRBV18,TRBJ1-2,TGTGCCAGCTCACCGGGGTTTAGGGACTATGGCTACACCTTC,CASSPGFRDYGYTF
-,-,TRBV7-9,TRBJ2-7,TGTGCCAGCAGCTTAGTGCAGGGCGGAGGCGAGCAGTACTTC,CASSLVQGGGEQYF
-,TRBD1,TRBV4-3,TRBJ1-2,TGCGCCAGCAGCCTCGGGACAGCGGCGAGTAGTTATGGCTACACCTTC,CASSLGTAASSYGYTF
once,-,TRBV5-1,TRBJ1-1,TGCGCCAGCAGCTTGGCGGGGATCCAGGGAGTGACTTTCTTT,CASSLAGIQGVTFF
-,-,TRBV30,TRBJ1-3,TGTGCCTGGAGTGTAGGGAGTCCTGCTGGAAACACCATATATTTT,CAWSVGSPAGNTIYF
-,TRBD2,TRBV4-3,TRBJ2-4,TGCGCCAGCAGCCAAGATCCCAGGACTAGCGGGGCCGGGGGGTCAAAAAACATTCAGTACTTC,CASSQDPRTSGAGGSKNIQYF
-,-,TRBV5-4,TRBJ2-7,TGTGCCAGCAGCTTGGGGCAGTCTGCCTACGAGCAGTACTTC,CASSLGQSAYEQYF
-,-,TRBV30,TRBJ2-1,TGTGCCTGGAATTATCGCAATGAGCAGTTCTTC,CAWNYRNEQFF
-,TRBD1,TRBV6-5,TRBJ1-4,TGTGCCAGCAGAATGGGACAGCTTCGGGAAAAACTGTTTTTT,CASRMGQLREKLFF
-,TRBD1,TRBV6-1,TRBJ1-5,TGTGCCAGCAGTGAAACGACAGGGATCCCAAATCAGCCCCAGCATTTT,CASSETTGIPNQPQHF
-,-,TRBV12-5,TRBJ1-4,TGTGCTAGTGGTTTGGGGTTAACTAATGAAAAACTGTTTTTT,CASGLGLTNEKLFF
-,-,TRBV20-1,TRBJ2-7,TGCAGTGCTCTGGACAGCTACGAGCAGTACTTC,CSALDSYEQYF
-,-,TRBV9,TRBJ2-1,TGTGCCAGCAGCGCCTTTGGCTGGTCCTCGGATTACAATGAGCAGTTCTTC,CASSAFGWSSDYNEQFF
-,TRBD2,TRBV9,TRBJ2-3,TGTGCCAGCAGCCCCGGGACTAGCGGCTTCACAGATACGCAGTATTTT,CASSPGTSGFTDTQYF